The 23 T cell receptor beta chains reported below all come from one sample, sequenced in a study of blood T cell repertoires in COVID-19 (TCRdb year 2020). Library method: the immunoSEQ multiplex PCR assay. Entries here come from immuneACCESS through TCRdb and include only in-frame sequences with V and J called. Some clones fail to appear in such tables; in the studies checked, an unresolved V gene covers under half of the shortfall, and the cause of the remainder is unknown. The sample data list tens of thousands of clones, and about four fifths of these were observed just once. The ten most abundant clones make up 18% of the sample. The sequenced material came from peripheral blood. Source of these receptors: a human donor in a cohort sampled during active COVID-19.

This chain's CDR3 is CASSRGDRGLSGYTF. The CDR3 nucleotides read TGTGCCAGCAGTCGGGGGGACAGGGGACTAAGTGGCTACACCTTC. This chain connects TRBV6-5 to TRBJ1-2; 10 bases are a match to TRBD1. The CDR3 has 15 residues. J gave up 7 bases and V 5 bases, and 10 bases lay outside the gene matches. The germline CDR1 and CDR2 sequences are MNHEY and SVGAGI.

This clone was seen a single time. This CDR3 reads CASSIEGQVNQPQHF. The CDR3 nucleotides are TGTGCCAGTAGTATAGAAGGACAGGTTAATCAGCCCCAGCATTTT. The chain couples TRBV19 to TRBJ1-5; 7 bases match TRBD1. The V gene end was trimmed by 0 bases and the J gene end by 4 bases; junction bases not matched to a gene: 3. The V gene's germline CDR1 is LNHDA and CDR2 SQIVND (reference sequence). This CDR3 comprises 15 residues.

The chain employs TRBV4-2 and TRBJ1-6; D not resolved. Trimming cost V 8 bases and J 0 bases, with 14 bases left between them. The length of the CDR3 is 16 residues. The germline V gene encodes CDR1 LGHNA and CDR2 YNFKEQ. The CDR3 nucleotides read TGTGCCAGCCGAGGTGGTTCCACCTCCTATAATTCACCCCTCCACTTT. It translates to CASRGGSTSYNSPLHF.

The V gene is TRBV11-2, the J gene TRBJ2-5; D may be TRBD2 (6 bases). The CDR3 consists of 18 residues. Looked up from germline, CDR1 is SGHAT and CDR2 is FQNNGV. Between the trimmed V and J ends, which lost 1 base and 0 bases, there was a span of 18 bases. The CDR3: CASSLGSMGGENQETQYF. The CDR3 nucleotides are TGTGCCAGCAGCTTAGGGTCCATGGGCGGGGAGAACCAAGAGACCCAGTACTTC.

The V and J genes are TRBV12-5 and TRBJ2-3; D is possibly TRBD1 (5 bases). The V gene's germline CDR1 is LGHNT and CDR2 FRNRAP. This CDR3 region has 12 residues. V lost 7 bases and J 5 bases, leaving 10 bases between the germline ends. CDR3 region: CASAQGIDTQYF. In nucleotides, the CDR3 is TGTGCTAGTGCCCAGGGTATAGATACGCAGTATTTT.

The genes are TRBV10-1 and TRBJ2-7, with 10 bases matching TRBD1. Trimming cost V 6 bases and J 2 bases; bases outside gene matches: 7. The CDR3 runs to 15 residues. Germline V gives CDR1 WNHNN, CDR2 SYGVQD (reference sequence). The CDR3 DNA reads as TGCGCCAGCAGCCCGGGACAGGGGATCACCTACGAGCAGTACTTC. Translated, it gives CASSPGQGITYEQYF.

This chain links TRBV29-1 with TRBJ1-2, with 11 bases matching TRBD1. V shed 4 bases and J 5 bases; nucleotides not matched to a gene: 6. Germline CDR1 is SQVTM and CDR2 is ANQGSEA. This CDR3 is built from 14 residues. The CDR3 DNA reads TGCAGCGTTGTTAGGACAGGGGGCCATTATGGCTACACCTTC. This codes for CSVVRTGGHYGYTF.

The chain combines TRBV10-1 with TRBJ2-7; D gene uncertain. The germline V gene has CDR1 WNHNN and CDR2 SYGVQD (reference sequence). V lost 7 bases and J lost 4, with 14 bases in between. CDR3 length: 13 amino acids. Written as DNA, the CDR3 is TGCGCCAGCAACCCCTCTGGGCCGTACGAGCAGTACTTC. This codes for CASNPSGPYEQYF.

V gene TRBV19 combines with J gene TRBJ1-1; 7 nucleotides match TRBD1. Trimming cost V 7 bases and J 3 bases; bases outside gene matches: 5. Germline V gene sequence: CDR1 LNHDA, CDR2 SQIVND (reference sequence). The length of the CDR3 is 13 residues. The CDR3 nucleotides are TGTGCCAGTAAGGGACAGTCCTACACTGAAGCTTTCTTT. Amino acid sequence: CASKGQSYTEAFF.

The sample holds one count of this clone. The chain has TRBV19 and TRBJ2-7, with a weak D call TRBD2 (5 bases). Germline CDR1 and CDR2: LNHDA and SQIVND (reference sequence). V lost 4 bases, J lost 3 bases, and 28 bases lay in between. The CDR3 runs to 19 residues. This chain's CDR3 is CASSTLGSGPTKAFYEQYF. CDR3 in DNA: TGTGCCAGTAGTACCTTAGGGAGCGGCCCTACCAAGGCTTTCTACGAGCAGTACTTC.

This clone was counted between two and nine times. V gene TRBV9 combines with J gene TRBJ2-7; possible D gene TRBD2, 5 bases. Per germline, CDR1 SGDLS and CDR2 YYNGEE. This CDR3 has 14 amino acids. Trimming pared 3 bases from V and 3 bases from J, leaving 13 bases between. This chain's CDR3 is CASSEGSDGYEQYF. The CDR3 coding sequence is TGTGCCAGCAGCGAGGGTAGCGATGGCTACGAGCAGTACTTC.

CDR3 protein: CASSTGQAGSGNTIYF. CDR3 coding DNA: TGTGCCAGCAGCACGGGACAGGCTGGATCTGGAAACACCATATATTTT. The V call is TRBV7-6, the J call TRBJ1-3; the match to TRBD1 covers 8 bases. Losses at the gene ends were 5 bases for V and 1 base for J; bases not matched to a gene: 7. The CDR3 consists of 16 residues. CDR1 is SGHVS and CDR2 is FNYEAQ in the germline V gene.

This chain connects TRBV10-2 to TRBJ2-1; a possible D gene is TRBD1 (5 bases). This CDR3 comprises 15 residues. V lost 4 bases to trimming and J lost 1 base, with 11 bases between them. Germline lookup yields CDR1 WSHSY and CDR2 SAAADI. The CDR3 protein is CASSVGRVSYNEQFF. The CDR3 nucleotides are TGCGCCAGCAGTGTAGGCAGGGTTTCCTACAATGAGCAGTTCTTC.

This clone was found a few times. The chain uses TRBV28 and TRBJ2-7; 7 bases map to TRBD1. V trimming: 4 bases; J trimming: 2 bases; junction bases outside the gene matches: 8. CDR1 and CDR2 from the germline V gene are MDHEN and SYDVKM. The CDR3 runs to 15 residues. The DNA for the CDR3 is TGTGCCAGCAGTTCCCCCGGGACAGACCCCTACGAGCAGTACTTC. Encoded protein: CASSSPGTDPYEQYF.

This chain joins TRBV7-2 and TRBJ2-7; TRBD2 matches at 7 bases. CDR3 length equals 15 residues. After removal of 1 base from V and 3 bases from J, the junction contained 6 bases not matched to a gene. Germline V gives CDR1 SGHTA, CDR2 FQGNSA. As DNA, the CDR3 is TGTGCCAGCAGCTTAGACGGCGGGGGTAACTACGAGCAGTACTTC. Its translation is CASSLDGGGNYEQYF.

The J gene is TRBJ2-7, the V gene TRBV4-1; TRBD1 is a possible D gene (5 bases). Trimming removed 0 bases at V and 1 base at J, with 10 bases between. There are 15 residues in the CDR3. Germline-derived CDR1 and CDR2 are MGHRA and YSYEKL. CDR3 DNA sequence: TGCGCCAGCAGCCAAGAACCACAGGCTTCCTACGAGCAGTACTTC. Translation: CASSQEPQASYEQYF.

This chain uses TRBV29-1 with TRBJ2-3, with TRBD1 as a possible D gene (5 bases). Trimming left V 3 bases short and J 1 base short, with 11 bases between. The CDR3 is 14 residues long. Germline V CDR1 and CDR2: SQVTM, ANQGSEA. CDR3 DNA: TGCAGCGTTGATAGGGGTATAGGCACAGATACGCAGTATTTT. Translation: CSVDRGIGTDTQYF.

The rearrangement links TRBV4-1 to TRBJ1-5; TRBD1 might be the D (5 bases). CDR1 and CDR2 from the germline V gene are MGHRA and YSYEKL. This CDR3 spans 14 amino acids. V dropped 3 bases and J dropped 6 bases, with 12 bases sitting between them. The CDR3 bases are TGCGCCAGCAGCCACCCCCAGGGCGCTCAGCCCCAGCATTTT. This codes for CASSHPQGAQPQHF.

The chain couples TRBV15 to TRBJ2-7, with D possibly being TRBD1 (6 bases). The CDR3 spans 15 residues. V lost 1 base, J lost 3 bases, and 13 bases lay in between. Germline CDR1 is LNHNV and CDR2 is YYDKDF (reference sequence). The DNA of the CDR3 is TGTGCCACCAGCAGAGGCAACAGGGCCGACTACGAGCAGTACTTC. It yields the protein CATSRGNRADYEQYF.

The chain carries TRBV5-5 and TRBJ2-3; D not certain. CDR1 and CDR2 from the germline V gene are SGHKS and YYEKEE (reference sequence). CDR3 length: 13 residues. Trimming removed 2 bases from V and 2 bases from J, with 6 bases in between. CDR3 in DNA: TGTGCCAGCAGCTTTTTTAACACAGATACGCAGTATTTT. Amino acids: CASSFFNTDTQYF.

V usage is TRBV6-6 and J usage is TRBJ1-2; no clear D. Germline-derived CDR1 and CDR2 are MNHNY and SVGAGI (reference sequence). The length of the CDR3 is 14 residues. V shed 4 bases and J shed 2 bases, with 11 bases lying between them. The CDR3 DNA follows: TGTGCCAGCAGTTCATCCGGGATAAACTATGGCTACACCTTC. As protein: CASSSSGINYGYTF.

V and J are TRBV19 and TRBJ1-1, with a weak D call TRBD1 (5 bases). The V end was cut by 1 base, the J end by 5 bases, with 8 bases between. This CDR3 contains 13 residues. CDR1 and CDR2 (germline): LNHDA, SQIVND (reference sequence). In DNA form, the CDR3 reads TGTGCCAGTAGTATAGGCGGGGGTACTGAAGCTTTCTTT. It yields the protein CASSIGGGTEAFF. The whole variable domain, filled in from reference TRBV19 and TRBJ1-1, reads DGGITQSPKYLFRKEGQNVTLSCEQNLNHDAMYWYRQDPGQGLRLIYYSQIVNDFQKGDIAEGYSVSREKKESFPLTVTSAQKNPTAFYLCASSIGGGTEAFFGQGTRLTVV.

This sequence joins TRBV5-1 and TRBJ1-4; D might be TRBD1 (6 bases). V was pared by 4 bases and J by 6 bases, with 10 bases between. The length of the CDR3 is 13 residues. CDR1 SGHRS and CDR2 YFSETQ come from the germline V gene. The DNA for the CDR3 is TGCGCCAGCAGCCCCGGGACATATGAAAAACTGTTTTTT. It translates to CASSPGTYEKLFF. Combining the CDR3 with reference TRBV5-1 and TRBJ1-4 gives the whole variable domain KAGVTQTPRYLIKTRGQQVTLSCSPISGHRSVSWYQQTPGQGLQFLFEYFSETQRNKGNFPGRFSGRQFSNSRSEMNVSTLELGDSALYLCASSPGTYEKLFFGSGTQLSVL.